The source of this T cell receptor beta chain is a study of monozygotic twins with inflammatory bowel disease. The study subjected TCRalpha and TCRbeta cDNA to two nested PCRs of around 15 and 9 cycles. TCRdb reanalyzed the 5' RACE reads and collapses them to one entry per CDR3 protein, without DNA. This repertoire includes under 350,000 distinct CDR3 sequences. Blood was drawn once per donor, and each sample measured 2 to 2.5 ml. The CDR3 is 14 residues long. Germline-derived CDR1 and CDR2 are SEHNR and FQNEAQ (reference sequence). This TCR derives from a human donor with ulcerative colitis or Crohn's disease, or a healthy co-twin of an affected twin (not recorded which). The chain recombines TRBV7-9 with TRBJ2-2. The sample comprised blood. CDR3 residues: CASSLTENTGELFF.